Listed below are T cell receptor beta chains from one sample, sequenced in a study of cytomegalovirus exposure and HLA in healthy donors. The data were produced by immunoSEQ multiplex PCR, yet TCRdb's version contains in-frame clones alone and is incomplete. The sample carries about 180,000 clones, 84% recorded once. Sequenced: PBMCs. Every receptor here comes from a man aged 25 to 40 in good health and CMV-seronegative. CDR3s include the opening cysteine and the closing phenylalanine or tryptophan.

TRBJ2-3,TRBV20-1,CAEGVLDTQYF
TRBJ2-5,TRBV5-1,CASSSTGLGETQYF
TRBJ2-7,TRBV27,CASSFLSAPKEQYF
TRBJ2-5,TRBV12-5,CASGLVKGTPQYF
TRBJ2-4,TRBV28,CASSPTGGSAKNIQYF
TRBJ2-7,TRBV4-3,CASSQQTLQGYEQYF
TRBJ2-1,TRBV6-5,CATWGTGRTSSEQFF
TRBJ2-1,TRBV11-2,CASSAGLARYNEQFF
TRBJ1-4,TRBV4-1,CASSQDGAGTTNEKLFF
TRBJ1-5,TRBV19,CASSIEGQGAGGQPQHF
TRBJ1-6,TRBV19,CASSGTAVNSPLHF
TRBJ2-2,TRBV7-9,CASRSNTGVGELFF
TRBJ2-3,TRBV4-2,CASSQDSSGGGADTQYF
TRBJ2-5,TRBV5-1,CASSLGQSQETQYF
TRBJ2-5,TRBV2,CASMRRVAGGETQYF
TRBJ2-1,TRBV7-6,CASSLEPYNEQFF
-,TRBV6-5,CASSYDRGYEQYF
TRBJ2-5,TRBV13,CASSSTLAGVQETQYF
TRBJ2-2,TRBV14,CASSQQGPRTGELFF
TRBJ2-5,TRBV12-5,CASGSYRGLAGGTGGLETQYF
TRBJ1-1,TRBV30,CAWSFDRGTEAFF
TRBJ2-7,TRBV7-8,CASSEPPSVYF
TRBJ1-2,TRBV28,CASSKGTGHRGYTF
TRBJ2-5,TRBV5-4,CASSSTGYQETQYF
TRBJ2-5,TRBV5-1,CASSLHLLQETQYF
TRBJ2-6,TRBV7-8,CASSLAPQGVLSGANVLTF
TRBJ2-2,TRBV19,CASSMVRFPSGELFF
TRBJ2-1,TRBV29-1,CSVSEGNEQFF
TRBJ1-5,TRBV7-2,CASSSTGLGQPQHF
TRBJ2-7,TRBV11-2,CASSSIAGGYEQYF
TRBJ1-5,TRBV4-3,CASSQDIGQIGQPQHF
TRBJ1-1,TRBV4-3,CASSQGHKNTEAFF
-,TRBV2,CASSGANEQYF
TRBJ2-7,TRBV7-9,CSSSPPRGRTYEQYF
TRBJ2-1,TRBV6-4,CASSAWDSPQFF